The present entry profiles one T cell receptor beta chain with its context. CDR1 is MNHEY and CDR2 is SMNVEV in the germline V gene (reference sequence). This CDR3 contains 13 residues. The V and J ends lost 6 bases and 5 bases respectively, with 13 bases between them. Under the authors' procedure: Amplifying reference gene primers gave estimates of nucleated cell counts. TCRdb keeps only in-frame clones here, not all; method: immunoSEQ multiplex PCR. That table furnishes V, J and clone size, whereas the DNA furnished D and trimming. The sample contains under 200,000 clones, 70% to 90% of which appear only once. This sample was taken from a study of blood T cell repertoires in COVID-19. Study context: The United States, Italy and Spain were the sources of the acute and convalescent COVID-19 samples. Sources were T cells, B-cell-depleted T cells, or PBMCs; the material itself was cDNA or gDNA.

Sequencing was performed on peripheral blood. The clonotype comes from a man aged 18 to 30 with acute or convalescent COVID-19. The chain employs TRBV27 and TRBJ1-2; unclear D gene. Here the CDR3 reads CASRTVRGYGYTF. CDR3 DNA sequence: TGTGCCAGCAGAACCGTTCGGGGTTATGGCTACACCTTC.